These 24 T cell receptor beta chains were all obtained from the same sample, sequenced in a study of a mutant IDH1 vaccine in newly diagnosed glioma. The time point here: week 11, during vaccination. Topical imiquimod was applied with each vaccine dose, which held 300 ug of mutant IDH1 20-mer peptide. Antigen specificity for these receptors is unknown. The assay was immunoSEQ multiplex PCR, and TCRdb's table has in-frame clones only and misses some. The sample includes some 23,000 clones, approximately 80% of them seen just once. This specimen consisted of PBMCs, obtained from a glioma patient whose treatment included an IDH1 peptide vaccine. These receptors came from a young woman with glioma.

The chain recombines TRBV27 with TRBJ1-1; TRBD1 agrees at 7 bases. V shed 5 bases and J 8 bases; nucleotides not matched to a gene: 2. Germline V gene sequence: CDR1 MNHEY, CDR2 SMNVEV (reference sequence). The CDR3 is 11 residues long. For the CDR3, the DNA is TGTGCCAGCAGTCGACAGGGAGAAGCTTTCTTT. Translated: CASSRQGEAFF.

This sequence joins TRBV29-1 and TRBJ2-1; a possible D gene is TRBD2 (5 bases). Germline V gives CDR1 SQVTM, CDR2 ANQGSEA. V was shortened by 4 bases and J by 9 bases, with 10 bases between the two germline ends. CDR3 length: 11 residues. The CDR3 region has the DNA TGCAGCGTTGTTGAGGGTGGTGAGCAGTTCTTC. This codes for CSVVEGGEQFF.

This clone was recorded once. The rearrangement joins TRBV2 to TRBJ2-1; 11 nucleotides line up with TRBD2. There are 15 residues in the CDR3. CDR1 and CDR2 from the germline V gene are SNHLY and FYNNEI. The J segment lost 5 bases and the V segment lost 6 bases, leaving 6 bases of the junction unmatched. CDR3 sequence (DNA): TGTGCCAGCAGACTGACTAGCGGGACCAACAATGAGCAGTTCTTC. It codes for CASRLTSGTNNEQFF.

In DNA, the CDR3 is TGTGCCAGCTCACTACAAGATACGCAGTATTTT. Amino acid sequence: CASSLQDTQYF. The chain links TRBV18 to TRBJ2-3; no clear D gene. Trimming pared 4 bases from V and 5 bases from J, leaving 4 bases between. The CDR3 has 11 residues. Germline CDR1 reads KGHSH; CDR2 reads LQKENI.

The CDR3: CASSLVTSGANVLTF. The CDR3 DNA is TGTGCCAGCAGCTTAGTGACATCTGGGGCCAACGTCCTGACTTTC. The chain has TRBV7-8 and TRBJ2-6; D gene unclear. Germline CDR1 is SGHVS and CDR2 is FQNEAQ. This CDR3 has 15 amino acids. With 1 base removed from V and 1 base from J, the gap between germline ends came to 5 bases. The full variable domain, rest sourced from reference TRBV7-8 and TRBJ2-6, is GAGVSQSPRYKVAKRGQDVALRCDPISGHVSLFWYQQALGQGPEFLTYFQNEAQLDKSGLPSDRFFAERPEGSVSTLKIQRTQQEDSAVYLCASSLVTSGANVLTFGAGSRLTVL.

This chain uses TRBV10-3 with TRBJ1-2; 7 bases map to TRBD1. In germline, CDR1 is ENHRY, CDR2 SYGVKD. The junction had 7 bases not matched to a gene; V was cut back by 7 bases and J by 2 bases. The CDR3 sequence is 14 residues long. The CDR3 nucleotides are TGTGCCATCAATCCGGGACAGAGGAACTATGGCTACACCTTC. Its protein is CAINPGQRNYGYTF.

The rearrangement joins TRBV10-3 to TRBJ1-2, with 7 bases fitting TRBD1. The V segment lost 5 bases and the J segment 3 bases; nucleotides outside the gene matches: 3. This CDR3 has 13 residues. Germline values: CDR1 ENHRY, CDR2 SYGVKD. The CDR3 DNA reads as TGTGCCATCAGTACCGGGACAGACTATGGCTACACCTTC. Translating it yields CAISTGTDYGYTF.

The count of this clone is one. The rearrangement links TRBV19 to TRBJ2-3; D is unclear. Trimming left V 4 bases short and J 5 bases short, with 1 base between. Germline CDR1 and CDR2: LNHDA and SQIVND (reference sequence). The CDR3 covers 10 residues. CDR3 region: CASSRDTQYF. The CDR3 DNA follows: TGTGCCAGTAGTAGAGATACGCAGTATTTT.

This chain connects TRBV2 to TRBJ2-2; 8 bases match TRBD1. This CDR3 region has 18 residues. The germline gives CDR1 SNHLY, CDR2 FYNNEI. J lost 0 bases, V lost 5 bases, and 11 bases had no gene match. The CDR3 loop is CASSRLPSGGSNTGELFF. The CDR3 bases are TGTGCCAGCAGTCGCCTTCCTTCAGGGGGCTCGAACACCGGGGAGCTGTTTTTT.

The chain employs TRBV7-9 and TRBJ2-7; D may be TRBD2 (7 bases). Germline assignment: CDR1 SEHNR and CDR2 FQNEAQ (reference sequence). The CDR3 has 13 amino acids. V lost 2 bases and J lost 5, with 10 bases in between. CDR3 sequence (DNA): TGTGCCAGCAGCTTACCGGGGGGCGACGAGCAGTACTTC. Amino acids: CASSLPGGDEQYF.

In its sample, this clone was seen once. The chain combines TRBV5-1 with TRBJ1-5; no firm D call. The CDR3 is made up of 14 amino acids. V was shortened by 0 bases and J by 4 bases, with 8 bases between the two germline ends. Looked up from germline, CDR1 is SGHRS and CDR2 is YFSETQ. CDR3 DNA sequence: TGCGCCAGCAGCTTGGCTACGGGGAATCAGCCCCAGCATTTT. This translates into CASSLATGNQPQHF.

The chain couples TRBV5-6 to TRBJ2-7, with D uncertain. There are 15 residues in the CDR3. Trimming stripped 3 bases from V and 6 bases from J, with 19 bases between. Germline CDR1 SGHDT, CDR2 YYEEEE. In DNA, the CDR3 is TGTGCCAGCAGCTCGAGAAGGGTTGGGCCCTCCGAGCAGTACTTC. This sequence encodes CASSSRRVGPSEQYF.

V and J are TRBV5-1 and TRBJ1-2, with D tentatively TRBD1 (6 bases). Between the trimmed V and J ends, which lost 1 base and 7 bases, there was a span of 8 bases. Germline CDR1 and CDR2: SGHRS and YFSETQ. The CDR3 covers 12 residues. The CDR3 loop reads CASSLFRGGYTF. CDR3 nucleotides: TGCGCCAGCAGCTTGTTCAGGGGTGGCTACACCTTC.

The table lists this clone with a count of one. V gene TRBV5-5 combines with J gene TRBJ1-2; a weak D match, TRBD1 (6 bases). With 6 bases removed from V and 4 bases from J, the gap between germline ends came to 13 bases. Germline V gives CDR1 SGHKS, CDR2 YYEKEE (reference sequence). There are 13 residues in the CDR3. The CDR3 sequence: CASTPGGAYGYTF. In DNA, the CDR3 is TGTGCCAGCACACCGGGGGGGGCCTATGGCTACACCTTC.

The V call is TRBV28, the J call TRBJ1-5; 9 positions match TRBD1. CDR1 is MDHEN and CDR2 is SYDVKM in the germline V gene. The ends lost 2 bases at V and 4 bases at J; junction bases unmatched: 3. The CDR3 runs to 15 residues. The CDR3 DNA sequence: TGTGCCAGCAGTTTAAGACAGGGGGGAAATCAGCCCCAGCATTTT. It encodes CASSLRQGGNQPQHF.

V is TRBV2 and J is TRBJ2-3; D may match TRBD1 or TRBD2 (6 bases each). V lost 5 bases and J lost 5, with 14 bases in between. The V gene's germline CDR1 is SNHLY and CDR2 FYNNEI. The CDR3 contains 14 residues. The CDR3 nucleotides are TGTGCCAGCAGTCCCTTAGGAGGGGGAGATACGCAGTATTTT. It translates to CASSPLGGGDTQYF.

A single count supports this clone. CDR3: CASSLALAGGETQYF. As DNA, the CDR3 is TGTGCCAGCAGCTTAGCACTAGCGGGGGGAGAGACCCAGTACTTC. This chain connects TRBV13 to TRBJ2-5; 12 nucleotides line up with TRBD2. The CDR3 loop spans 15 amino acids. The V gene's germline CDR1 is PRHDT and CDR2 FYEKMQ (reference sequence). J was trimmed by 4 bases and V by 1 base; bases with no gene match: 1. The full variable domain, rest sourced from reference TRBV13 and TRBJ2-5, is AAGVIQSPRHLIKEKRETATLKCYPIPRHDTVYWYQQGPGQDPQFLISFYEKMQSDKGSIPDRFSAQQFSDYHSELNMSSLELGDSALYFCASSLALAGGETQYFGPGTRLLVL.

The rearrangement joins TRBV18 to TRBJ2-5, with D tentatively TRBD2 (5 bases). V lost 4 bases and J lost 5, with 8 bases in between. Germline CDR1 KGHSH, CDR2 LQKENI. The CDR3 extends over 12 amino acids. CDR3 coding DNA: TGTGCCAGCTCACAACTAGGTGAGACCCAGTACTTC. Translated: CASSQLGETQYF.

The rearrangement joins TRBV4-2 to TRBJ2-3; perhaps TRBD2 as D (6 bases). CDR3 length: 15 amino acids. The ends were cut back, 3 bases at V and 1 base at J, with 11 bases in the middle. Germline V gives CDR1 LGHNA, CDR2 YNFKEQ. CDR3 nucleotides: TGTGCCAGCAGCCACCCCGGGACTGGCACAGATACGCAGTATTTT. Translation gives CASSHPGTGTDTQYF.

The V gene is TRBV6-5, the J gene TRBJ1-1, with a weak D call TRBD1 (6 bases). With 5 bases removed from V and 6 bases from J, the gap between germline ends came to 13 bases. CDR3 length equals 13 residues. Germline values: CDR1 MNHEY, CDR2 SVGAGI. CDR3 sequence reads: CASSRQGSPEAFF. In DNA form, the CDR3 reads TGTGCCAGCAGTCGCCAGGGGTCGCCTGAAGCTTTCTTT.

This chain uses TRBV28 with TRBJ2-1; D may be TRBD2 (6 bases). The CDR3 covers 14 residues. Deletions cut 7 bases from V and 5 bases from J, with 15 bases between. Per the germline V gene, CDR1 is MDHEN and CDR2 is SYDVKM. CDR3 protein: CASTREAGNNEQFF. The DNA of the CDR3 is TGTGCCAGCACCAGAGAGGCGGGGAACAATGAGCAGTTCTTC.

The chain links TRBV5-6 to TRBJ2-7; TRBD2 matches at 12 bases. The CDR3 is made up of 17 amino acids. The junction had 9 bases not matched to a gene; V was cut back by 5 bases and J by 0 bases. Germline CDR1 and CDR2: SGHDT and YYEEEE. CDR3 sequence (DNA): TGTGCCAGCAGTCCTCTAGGACTAGCGGGGACCTCCTACGAGCAGTACTTC. Amino acid sequence: CASSPLGLAGTSYEQYF.

This clone was found a few times. The chain is built from TRBV7-6 and TRBJ2-2; 7 bases fit TRBD1. The V segment lost 5 bases and the J segment 1 base; nucleotides outside the gene matches: 4. Germline V gene data show CDR1 as SGHVS and CDR2 as FNYEAQ. The CDR3 sequence is 15 residues long. The CDR3 is CASSPGTENTGELFF. The CDR3 DNA follows: TGTGCCAGCAGCCCAGGGACAGAGAACACCGGGGAGCTGTTTTTT.

This chain uses TRBV7-9 with TRBJ1-6; D not resolved. The CDR3 spans 13 residues. The germline V gene has CDR1 SEHNR and CDR2 FQNEAQ (reference sequence). Trimming took 11 bases from V and 8 from J, leaving 16 bases between them. This chain's CDR3 is CAYSWGPDSPLHF. In DNA form, the CDR3 reads TGTGCCTACTCATGGGGTCCCGATTCACCCCTCCACTTT.